A single sample is the source of the 28 T cell receptor beta chains below, sequenced in a study of monozygotic twins with inflammatory bowel disease. Each CDR3 protein gets one entry in TCRdb, which reprocessed the 5' RACE reads and gives no DNA. The sample totals a few hundred thousand distinct CDR3 sequences. The sequencing sample was made of blood. These receptors all stem from a human donor with ulcerative colitis or Crohn's disease, or a healthy co-twin of an affected twin (not recorded which).

The chain recombines TRBV6-2 or TRBV6-3 with TRBJ2-7. Germline CDR1 reads MNHEY; CDR2 reads SVGEGT. The CDR3 consists of 15 residues. The CDR3 here is CASSYSIGLAYEQYF.

The chain joins TRBV12-3 or TRBV12-4 to TRBJ2-7; checking the TCRdb D call of TRBD1 is not possible without DNA. The CDR3 runs 15 residues. CDR3 loop: CASSFWGQNSYEQYF.

This rearrangement joins TRBV7-2 to TRBJ2-7; TCRdb designates TRBD1, a call that cannot be tested without DNA. The CDR3 runs 16 residues. Germline V gives CDR1 SGHTA, CDR2 FQGNSA. The CDR3 spells CASSLDGGGSSYEQYF.

The chain carries TRBV6-1 and TRBJ2-1. Germline V gives CDR1 MNHNS, CDR2 SASEGT. This CDR3 spans 12 amino acids. This CDR3 is CASSEVRNEQFF.

This chain uses TRBV30 with TRBJ1-5; the TCRdb D gene call, TRBD1, has no DNA to confirm it. The CDR3 is 15 residues long. In germline, CDR1 is GTSNPN, CDR2 SVGIG (reference sequence). CDR3 region: CAWSVPTGGGQPQHF. The variable domain in full, with the rest retrieved from reference TRBV30 and TRBJ1-5, is SQTIHQWPATLVQPVGSPLSLECTVEGTSNPNLYWYRQAAGRGLQLLFYSVGIGQISSEVPQNLSASRPQDRQFILSSKKLLLSDSGFYLCAWSVPTGGGQPQHFGDGTRLSIL.

This chain joins TRBV20-1 and TRBJ2-5; lacking DNA, the TRBD1 call made by TCRdb goes unchecked. CDR1 is DFQATT and CDR2 is SNEGSKA in the germline V gene (reference sequence). The CDR3 runs to 13 residues. The CDR3 loop reads CSGEVRGRETQYF.

The chain joins TRBV7-9 to TRBJ1-2; TCRdb names TRBD1, which stays unverified in the absence of DNA. Per germline, CDR1 SEHNR and CDR2 FQNEAQ (reference sequence). CDR3 length: 14 residues. CDR3 in amino acids: CASTFGWDTYGYTF.

V usage is TRBV27 and J usage is TRBJ2-3; TCRdb's D gene call, TRBD1, goes unchecked for lack of DNA. The CDR3 runs to 12 residues. The germline V gene has CDR1 MNHEY and CDR2 SMNVEV (reference sequence). CDR3 residues: CASSSRPDTQYF.

The chain combines TRBV20-1 with TRBJ1-6; TCRdb proposes TRBD1, but this gene call is untestable without DNA. Germline loops: CDR1 DFQATT, CDR2 SNEGSKA (reference sequence). The length of the CDR3 is 14 residues. This CDR3 is CSARTAGANSPLHF.

This chain joins TRBV10-3 and TRBJ2-5; TCRdb names TRBD1, which stays unverified in the absence of DNA. The CDR3 spans 16 residues. Germline V CDR1 and CDR2: ENHRY, SYGVKD. CDR3 loop: CAISESTGDREETQYF.

The V gene is TRBV5-1, the J gene TRBJ2-3; without DNA, the TCRdb call of TRBD2 cannot be checked. This CDR3 is built from 16 residues. Germline CDR1 and CDR2: SGHRS and YFSETQ. CDR3 loop: CASSGLAGVATDTQYF.

V and J are TRBV7-2 and TRBJ1-4; TCRdb selects TRBD1, and the lack of DNA leaves this call unchecked. CDR3 length equals 14 residues. Germline-derived CDR1 and CDR2 are SGHTA and FQGNSA. CDR3 in amino acids: CASSLRQGSEKLFF.

The chain combines TRBV27 with TRBJ1-1. From germline, CDR1 is MNHEY and CDR2 SMNVEV (reference sequence). The CDR3 length is 15 residues. The CDR3 spells CASSLIQSGPIESFF.

The chain has TRBV6-1 and TRBJ2-7. This CDR3 has 14 residues. Germline V CDR1 and CDR2: MNHNS, SASEGT. The CDR3 spells CASSTRQLSYEQYF.

This chain connects TRBV7-3 to TRBJ2-2; TCRdb gives TRBD1 as the D gene, but with no DNA this cannot be confirmed. The germline V gene encodes CDR1 SGHTA and CDR2 FQGTGA. The CDR3 sequence is 13 residues long. CDR3 residues: CASSLSGPGELFF.

The chain is built from TRBV5-6 and TRBJ1-6. CDR1 is SGHDT and CDR2 is YYEEEE in the germline V gene. This CDR3 contains 13 residues. CDR3 region: CASMENFNSPLHF.

V and J are TRBV6-2 or TRBV6-3 and TRBJ2-5. CDR3 size: 16 residues. The germline V gene encodes CDR1 MNHEY and CDR2 SVGEGT. The CDR3 sequence: CASSYSTRATGETQYF.

The chain recombines TRBV27 with TRBJ1-2; as DNA is missing, the TRBD1 call by TCRdb cannot be tested. Germline CDR1 and CDR2: MNHEY and SMNVEV (reference sequence). This CDR3 is 13 amino acids long. The CDR3 sequence is CASSPVQGGGYTF.

The chain combines TRBV20-1 with TRBJ2-2; no DNA is available, so the TRBD1 call from TCRdb remains unchecked. This CDR3 has 17 residues. Germline V gene data show CDR1 as DFQATT and CDR2 as SNEGSKA (reference sequence). The CDR3 loop reads CSARVWDRGQISGELFF.

The chain combines TRBV6-6 with TRBJ1-5. The CDR3 length is 13 residues. The germline CDR1 and CDR2 sequences are MNHNY and SVGAGI (reference sequence). CDR3 sequence: CASRLDSNQPQHF.

V gene TRBV5-1 combines with J gene TRBJ1-1; without DNA, the TCRdb call of TRBD1 cannot be checked. The germline gives CDR1 SGHRS, CDR2 YFSETQ. This CDR3 comprises 15 residues. The CDR3 region is CASSFAGTGRTEAFF.

The chain joins TRBV7-3 to TRBJ2-7; with no DNA, the TCRdb D assignment of TRBD1 cannot be verified. The CDR3 is 11 amino acids. In germline, CDR1 is SGHTA, CDR2 FQGTGA. The CDR3 reads CASSSEGEQYF.

The chain recombines TRBV9 with TRBJ1-2. CDR3 length: 14 amino acids. CDR1 is SGDLS, CDR2 YYNGEE, per germline. The CDR3 spells CASSVFGRSNGYTF.

This sequence joins TRBV11-2 and TRBJ2-7; as DNA is missing, the TRBD1 call by TCRdb cannot be tested. Per the germline V gene, CDR1 is SGHAT and CDR2 is FQNNGV. This CDR3 has 13 residues. CDR3 residues: CASSLGGASEQYF.

This chain joins TRBV11-2 and TRBJ1-5. The CDR3 loop spans 14 amino acids. The germline V gene encodes CDR1 SGHAT and CDR2 FQNNGV. CDR3 protein: CASSLDLVNQPQHF.

This rearrangement joins TRBV20-1 to TRBJ2-6; without DNA, the TCRdb call of TRBD1 cannot be checked. Germline CDR1 is DFQATT and CDR2 is SNEGSKA (reference sequence). This CDR3 region has 14 residues. The CDR3 protein is CSATVPGGANVLTF.

The gene calls are TRBV28 and TRBJ1-2; TCRdb's D call, TRBD1, is unchecked because there is no DNA. CDR1 MDHEN and CDR2 SYDVKM come from the germline V gene. CDR3 size: 14 residues. The CDR3 loop reads CASSQRQGNYGYTF.

The chain is built from TRBV12-3 or TRBV12-4 and TRBJ2-2. The CDR3 runs to 13 residues. CDR3 loop: CASSSALAGELFF.